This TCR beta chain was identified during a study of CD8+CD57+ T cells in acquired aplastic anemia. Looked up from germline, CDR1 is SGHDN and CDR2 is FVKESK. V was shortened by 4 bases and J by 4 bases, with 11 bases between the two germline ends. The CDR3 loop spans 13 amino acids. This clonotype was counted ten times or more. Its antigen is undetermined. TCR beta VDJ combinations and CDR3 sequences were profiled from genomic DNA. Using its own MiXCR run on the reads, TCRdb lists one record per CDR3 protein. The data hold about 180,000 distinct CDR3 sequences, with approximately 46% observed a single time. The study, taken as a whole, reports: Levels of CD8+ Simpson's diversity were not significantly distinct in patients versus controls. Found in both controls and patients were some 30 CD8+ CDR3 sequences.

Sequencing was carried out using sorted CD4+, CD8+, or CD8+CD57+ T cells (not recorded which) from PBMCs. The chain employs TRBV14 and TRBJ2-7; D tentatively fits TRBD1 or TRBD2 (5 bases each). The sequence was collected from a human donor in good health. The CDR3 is CASSPGSGYEQYF. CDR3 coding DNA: TGTGCCAGCAGCCCAGGGTCGGGGTACGAGCAGTACTTC.